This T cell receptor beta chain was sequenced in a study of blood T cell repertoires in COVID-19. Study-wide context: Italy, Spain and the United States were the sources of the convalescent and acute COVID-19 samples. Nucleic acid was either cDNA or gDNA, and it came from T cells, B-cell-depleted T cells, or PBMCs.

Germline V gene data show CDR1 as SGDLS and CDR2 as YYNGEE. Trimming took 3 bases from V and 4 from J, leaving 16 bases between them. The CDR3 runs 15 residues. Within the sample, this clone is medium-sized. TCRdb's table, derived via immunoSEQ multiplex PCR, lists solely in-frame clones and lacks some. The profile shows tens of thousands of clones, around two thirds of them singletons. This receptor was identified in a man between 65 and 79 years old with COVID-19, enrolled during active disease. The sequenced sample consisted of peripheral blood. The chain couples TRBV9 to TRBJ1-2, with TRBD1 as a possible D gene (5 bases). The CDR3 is CASSADFQGPYGYTF. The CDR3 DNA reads TGTGCCAGCAGCGCCGACTTCCAGGGTCCCTATGGCTACACCTTC.